The next 10 T cell receptor beta chains were all read from a single sample in a study of T-cell memory formation after mild COVID-19. MiXCR, run by TCRdb on the 5' RACE reads, gives a single entry per CDR3 protein. The table shows roughly 400,000 distinct CDR3 sequences, with roughly 18% occurring only once. Material for sequencing was PBMCs or a T cell subset sorted from them (not recorded which). The receptors originated from a man younger than 35 who had mild COVID-19 (a few samples of this study predate the infection). Cell type and time point are not known.

CDR3 protein: CASSYRDRGGGYTF. In DNA, the CDR3 is TGTGCCAGCAGCTACCGGGACAGGGGGGGTGGCTACACCTTC. V usage is TRBV13 and J usage is TRBJ1-2, with 11 bases fitting TRBD1. The CDR3 length is 14 residues. Looked up from germline, CDR1 is PRHDT and CDR2 is FYEKMQ (reference sequence). The ends lost 4 bases at V and 7 bases at J; junction bases unmatched: 5.

This chain connects TRBV5-6 to TRBJ2-6; D remains ambiguous. The length of the CDR3 is 14 residues. Germline-derived CDR1 and CDR2 are SGHDT and YYEEEE. V was trimmed by 10 bases and J by 5 bases, leaving 16 bases between them. The CDR3 DNA is TGTGCCGGGCATTTGGCAGGTCGGGCCAACGTCCTGACTTTC. Translating gives CAGHLAGRANVLTF.

This clonotype was seen more than once but under ten times. This chain links TRBV10-3 with TRBJ2-7; TRBD1 agrees at 7 bases. Germline V gene sequence: CDR1 ENHRY, CDR2 SYGVKD. V lost 2 bases to trimming and J lost 2 bases; unmatched junction nucleotides: 3. This CDR3 has 14 amino acids. The CDR3 region is CAISEEDRPYEQYF. Written as DNA, the CDR3 is TGTGCCATCAGTGAGGAGGACAGGCCCTACGAGCAGTACTTC.

This clonotype appeared a few times. This chain uses TRBV5-1 with TRBJ2-5, with D maybe TRBD2 (6 bases). This CDR3 region has 16 residues. V lost 5 bases to trimming and J lost 4 bases, with 21 bases between them. The germline V gene has CDR1 SGHRS and CDR2 YFSETQ. The CDR3 sequence: CASRPDALARPETQYF. CDR3 nucleotides: TGCGCCAGCAGACCCGACGCACTAGCTCGCCCAGAGACCCAGTACTTC.

A few counts support this clonotype. The chain has TRBV9 and TRBJ2-3, with 9 bases identical to TRBD2. Germline CDR1 and CDR2: SGDLS and YYNGEE. This CDR3 is built from 15 residues. Trimming took 2 bases from V and 4 from J; bases not matched to a gene: 5. The CDR3 loop is CASSVKLAGADTQYF. In nucleotides, the CDR3 is TGTGCCAGCAGCGTGAAGTTAGCGGGGGCAGATACGCAGTATTTT.

The chain recombines TRBV27 with TRBJ2-3; 7 nucleotides line up with TRBD2. V gave up 7 bases and J gave up 1 base; unmatched junction bases: 8. Germline V CDR1 and CDR2: MNHEY, SMNVEV (reference sequence). The CDR3 is made up of 15 amino acids. For the CDR3, the DNA is TGTGCCAGCATCCGATGGGGGGGTGGCACAGATACGCAGTATTTT. Translation: CASIRWGGGTDTQYF.

J is TRBJ2-3 and V is TRBV6-5; 8 bases are shared with TRBD2. With 6 bases clipped from V and 2 bases from J, the junction kept 10 bases outside the gene matches. The CDR3 covers 16 residues. Germline values: CDR1 MNHEY, CDR2 SVGAGI. The CDR3 DNA reads TGTGCCAGCAGGCGTGGACTAGCAGGGATCACAGATACGCAGTATTTT. It encodes CASRRGLAGITDTQYF.

The gene calls are TRBV6-5 and TRBJ1-1; D uncertain. This CDR3 has 14 amino acids. Germline loops: CDR1 MNHEY, CDR2 SVGAGI. V shed 3 bases and J shed 3 bases, with 11 bases lying between them. The CDR3 DNA reads as TGTGCCAGCAGTTATAGGCTGGGTTACACTGAAGCTTTCTTT. Its protein product is CASSYRLGYTEAFF.

This chain uses TRBV10-3 with TRBJ2-7; D possibly corresponds to TRBD1 (6 bases). V was shortened by 6 bases and J by 1 base, with 7 bases between the two germline ends. Germline CDR1 reads ENHRY; CDR2 reads SYGVKD. The CDR3 extends over 12 amino acids. Written as DNA, the CDR3 is TGTGCCATCAGCGGGACATCCTACGAGCAGTACGTC. It yields the protein CAISGTSYEQYV.

This clonotype has a handful of counts. The chain carries TRBV2 and TRBJ1-2; D perhaps matches TRBD1 (5 bases). There are 15 residues in the CDR3. Germline CDR1 SNHLY, CDR2 FYNNEI. With 1 base removed from V and 4 bases from J, the gap between germline ends came to 13 bases. In DNA, the CDR3 is TGTGCCAGCAGTGAAGAAGTGGGGGGTGGCTATGGCTACACCTTC. Protein: CASSEEVGGGYGYTF.